The 30 T cell receptor beta chains listed next were all sequenced from one sample in a study of HIV-infected children after antiretroviral therapy interruption. Indicated treatment: PENTA 11 planned treatment interruption arm or continuous ART arm. Unique molecular identifiers were included in an RNA-based 3' RACE TCR library. TCRdb processed the 3' RACE reads anew with MiXCR; each CDR3 protein has one entry. The sample yields some 38,000 distinct CDR3 sequences, under 8% seen once. Sequenced here: CD45RA+ CD4+ T cells from PBMCs, pooled from several time points, sampled from a donor given antiretroviral therapy, either interrupted or continuous. Subset specified: naive CD4+ CD45RA+ CD45RO- T cells. All receptors derive from a pool of human donors with HIV.

At least ten counts were recorded for this clonotype. The V call is TRBV7-3, the J call TRBJ2-1, with D possibly TRBD1 on 6 matching bases. The CDR3 covers 16 residues. V lost 2 bases and J 9 bases, leaving 20 bases between the germline ends. Per germline, CDR1 SGHTA and CDR2 FQGTGA. CDR3 sequence: CASSLGLQGPLGEQFF. CDR3 bases: TGTGCCAGCAGCTTAGGTTTACAGGGTCCTTTGGGTGAGCAGTTCTTC.

This clonotype was seen at least ten times. CDR3 protein: CASSIGGRGYEQYF. For the CDR3, the DNA is TGTGCCAGCAGCATAGGGGGACGGGGCTACGAGCAGTACTTC. The genes are TRBV7-2 and TRBJ2-7, with a possible D match to TRBD1 (6 bases). This CDR3 comprises 14 residues. Germline V gives CDR1 SGHTA, CDR2 FQGNSA. Trimming took 5 bases from V and 3 from J, leaving 14 bases between them.

This chain joins TRBV27 and TRBJ1-5; 8 bases match TRBD1. CDR3 length equals 16 residues. Trimming at V came to 3 bases and at J to 4 bases, leaving 8 bases not matched to a gene. Germline CDR1 MNHEY, CDR2 SMNVEV (reference sequence). CDR3 nucleotide sequence: TGTGCCAGCAGTTTTGACGGACAGGGCTCGAATCAGCCCCAGCATTTT. Protein product: CASSFDGQGSNQPQHF.

This chain uses TRBV10-3 with TRBJ2-3; 11 bases agree with TRBD2. CDR1 is ENHRY, CDR2 SYGVKD, per germline. The CDR3 has 14 residues. The V segment lost 11 bases and the J segment 6 bases; nucleotides outside the gene matches: 10. The CDR3 spells CAVLAGGLGDTQYF. The CDR3 DNA sequence: TGTGCCGTGCTAGCGGGGGGTCTCGGGGATACGCAGTATTTT.

This clonotype appeared many times. The rearrangement joins TRBV7-8 to TRBJ2-7; tentatively, D is TRBD2 (5 bases). The CDR3 extends over 14 amino acids. Trimming stripped 4 bases from V and 6 bases from J, with 16 bases between. Per the germline V gene, CDR1 is SGHVS and CDR2 is FQNEAQ. CDR3 bases: TGTGCCAGCAGCTCTATCCGGGGTCAGCTCGAGCAGTACTTC. Translation: CASSSIRGQLEQYF.

This clonotype was found a few times. The V and J genes are TRBV28 and TRBJ1-4; D might be TRBD1 (6 bases). CDR1 and CDR2 from the germline V gene are MDHEN and SYDVKM. The CDR3 is 19 amino acids. Trimming took off 3 bases at V and 8 bases at J, with 28 bases between the two ends. DNA for the CDR3: TGTGCCAGCAGTTTCCCCCGATTCCTTAAAGATCGCAGGGGCGAAAAACTGTTTTTT. Protein: CASSFPRFLKDRRGEKLFF.

This clonotype showed up many times. This sequence joins TRBV5-4 and TRBJ2-1, with TRBD1 as a possible D gene (6 bases). Trimming took 0 bases from V and 3 from J, leaving 13 bases between them. The CDR3 covers 16 residues. Per the germline V gene, CDR1 is SGHNT and CDR2 is YYREEE (reference sequence). The CDR3 DNA reads as TGTGCCAGCAGCTTGGTACAGGGCAATGTCTACAATGAGCAGTTCTTC. This sequence encodes CASSLVQGNVYNEQFF.

This clonotype was observed at least ten times. CDR3 sequence reads: CASSLDRSSYEQYF. The CDR3 bases are TGTGCCAGTAGCTTGGACAGGAGCTCCTACGAGCAGTACTTC. The chain carries TRBV19 and TRBJ2-7; TRBD1 matches 7 bases. The CDR3 contains 14 residues. V shed 6 bases and J 0 bases; nucleotides not matched to a gene: 5. Germline values: CDR1 LNHDA, CDR2 SQIVND (reference sequence).

This clonotype came up many times. This chain joins TRBV24-1 and TRBJ2-2; 9 positions agree with TRBD1. This CDR3 comprises 15 residues. CDR1 KGHDR and CDR2 SFDVKD come from the germline V gene. V gave up 7 bases and J gave up 6 bases; unmatched junction bases: 8. The CDR3 spells CATRDRDREAGELFF. CDR3 sequence (DNA): TGTGCCACCAGGGATCGGGACAGGGAAGCCGGGGAGCTGTTTTTT.

The V call is TRBV10-3, the J call TRBJ2-1; 7 positions agree with TRBD2. CDR1 is ENHRY, CDR2 SYGVKD, per germline. V lost 8 bases, J lost 6 bases, and 7 bases stayed unmatched. This CDR3 contains 13 residues. CDR3 region: CAIGLAARNEQFF. The CDR3 bases are TGTGCCATCGGTCTAGCGGCTCGCAATGAGCAGTTCTTC.

This clonotype was found many times. The chain links TRBV3-1 to TRBJ2-1; TRBD2 matches at 13 bases. Unmatched junction bases numbered 8, after V lost 6 bases and J lost 6 bases. This CDR3 is 16 amino acids long. The germline CDR1 and CDR2 sequences are LGHDT and YNNKEL (reference sequence). The CDR3 nucleotides are TGTGCCAGCAGGCCCCCGGGACTAGCGGGATTCAATGAGCAGTTCTTC. Its protein is CASRPPGLAGFNEQFF.

There are many counts of this clonotype. V usage is TRBV12-3 or TRBV12-4 and J usage is TRBJ2-7; 7 bases are a match to TRBD2. J was trimmed by 4 bases and V by 6 bases; bases with no gene match: 12. This CDR3 region has 15 residues. This CDR3 is CASSPGGKRDYEQYF. CDR3 nucleotides: TGTGCCAGCAGCCCCGGGGGGAAACGGGATTACGAGCAGTACTTC.

This clonotype was seen many times. The chain has TRBV6-5 and TRBJ2-7; D may be TRBD2 (6 bases). The V end lost 5 bases, the J end lost 10 bases, and 21 bases lay between the germline ends. Germline V gene data show CDR1 as MNHEY and CDR2 as SVGAGI. This CDR3 region has 14 residues. The CDR3 DNA sequence: TGTGCCAGCAGTCCGGACTGGGGGGTTTATGAACAGTACTTC. Translation gives CASSPDWGVYEQYF.

The chain recombines TRBV24-1 with TRBJ2-5; D is uncertain. CDR3 length: 16 residues. Trimming took 5 bases from V and 3 from J, leaving 18 bases between them. Germline-derived CDR1 and CDR2 are KGHDR and SFDVKD. The DNA for the CDR3 is TGTGCCACCAGTGCCCTGGATCGCACCCGGGAAGAGACCCAGTACTTC. This encodes CATSALDRTREETQYF.

This clonotype was found many times. CDR3: CASSPSGYEQYF. CDR3 nucleotide sequence: TGTGCCAGCTCTCCCTCGGGCTATGAACAGTACTTC. V usage is TRBV2 and J usage is TRBJ2-7, with D uncertain. The CDR3 extends over 12 amino acids. Germline CDR1 SNHLY, CDR2 FYNNEI. V lost 8 bases and J lost 10, with 18 bases in between.

This clonotype was seen at least ten times. The chain couples TRBV28 to TRBJ1-1; D perhaps matches TRBD1 (6 bases). This CDR3 region has 14 residues. Germline CDR1 is MDHEN and CDR2 is SYDVKM. The V gene lost 5 bases and the J gene lost 6 bases, with 16 bases spanning the gap. The chain's CDR3 is CASSATQGSSEAFF. CDR3 DNA sequence: TGTGCCAGCAGTGCAACACAGGGTTCCTCTGAAGCTTTCTTT.

There are many counts of this clonotype. The chain couples TRBV6-2 or TRBV6-3 to TRBJ2-7, with 10 bases matching TRBD1. The CDR3 extends over 13 amino acids. Germline lookup yields CDR1 MNHEY and CDR2 SVGEGT. V was clipped by 6 bases and J by 4 bases; unmatched bases: 3. The CDR3 reads CASRTGGKYEQYF. The CDR3 nucleotides read TGTGCCAGCAGGACAGGGGGCAAGTACGAGCAGTACTTC.

In its sample, this clonotype was seen many times. The V and J genes are TRBV10-2 and TRBJ2-2, with 7 bases fitting TRBD2. This CDR3 has 17 residues. Looked up from germline, CDR1 is WSHSY and CDR2 is SAAADI. With V trimmed by 8 bases and J by 0 bases, 12 bases remained unmatched. CDR3 coding DNA: TGCGCCAGCGTCGGGGGGACGGGAGGCCCGAACACCGGGGAGCTGTTTTTT. This gives the protein CASVGGTGGPNTGELFF.

This clonotype was detected ten times or more. The chain employs TRBV27 and TRBJ1-2; tentative D call: TRBD1 (5 bases). Germline CDR1 reads MNHEY; CDR2 reads SMNVEV (reference sequence). This CDR3 has 14 amino acids. The ends were cut back, 3 bases at V and 3 bases at J, with 11 bases in the middle. The DNA of the CDR3 is TGTGCCAGCAGTTTGGAGGGGAGCTACTATGGCTACACCTTC. Protein: CASSLEGSYYGYTF.

This clonotype has at least ten counts. This chain links TRBV2 with TRBJ2-3, with TRBD2 matching 7 bases. This CDR3 spans 14 amino acids. Looked up from germline, CDR1 is SNHLY and CDR2 is FYNNEI. V lost 11 bases and J lost 2; bases outside the gene matches: 10. The CDR3 sequence: CAWGERDHTDTQYF. Written as DNA, the CDR3 is TGTGCCTGGGGGGAGCGGGACCACACAGATACGCAGTATTTT.

This clonotype was recorded at least ten times. The rearrangement links TRBV5-6 to TRBJ2-2; the match to TRBD2 covers 10 bases. The CDR3 spans 16 residues. CDR1 SGHDT and CDR2 YYEEEE come from the germline V gene. The V and J ends lost 4 bases and 2 bases, in that order; junction bases with no gene match: 5. The chain's CDR3 is CASSPLAGANTGELFF. As DNA, the CDR3 is TGTGCCAGCAGCCCGCTAGCGGGGGCCAACACCGGGGAGCTGTTTTTT.

This clonotype has at least ten counts. The V and J genes are TRBV3-1 and TRBJ1-4; D ambiguous. Germline V gives CDR1 LGHDT, CDR2 YNNKEL (reference sequence). The CDR3 runs to 13 residues. Trimming removed 1 base at V and 8 bases at J, with 8 bases between. CDR3 bases: TGTGCCAGCAGCCAAGCGGGCCTAGAAAAACTGTTTTTT. Amino acids: CASSQAGLEKLFF.

This clonotype is a singleton in its sample. The V call is TRBV29-1, the J call TRBJ2-1; the match to TRBD1 covers 9 bases. V lost 7 bases to trimming and J lost 2 bases; unmatched junction nucleotides: 9. This CDR3 has 15 residues. From germline, CDR1 is SQVTM and CDR2 ANQGSEA. For the CDR3, the DNA is TGCAGCGGTGGGGGACAGGGATGGGCCTACAATGAGCAGTTCTTC. This gives the protein CSGGGQGWAYNEQFF.

There are a few counts of this clonotype. The DNA of the CDR3 is TGTGCCACCAGTGATCGTAGGACAGAAAACTATGGCTACACCTTC. It is translated as CATSDRRTENYGYTF. The rearrangement links TRBV24-1 to TRBJ1-2; D might be TRBD1 (6 bases). This CDR3 comprises 15 residues. Germline V gene data show CDR1 as KGHDR and CDR2 as SFDVKD. Trimming took off 3 bases at V and 2 bases at J, with 12 bases between the two ends.

The rearrangement links TRBV7-2 to TRBJ2-3; possibly TRBD1 or TRBD2 for D (5 bases each). The CDR3 length is 14 residues. Looked up from germline, CDR1 is SGHTA and CDR2 is FQGNSA. V lost 6 bases and J 4 bases, leaving 14 bases between the germline ends. This CDR3 reads CASSLMGVPDTQYF. CDR3 bases: TGTGCCAGCAGTCTAATGGGGGTTCCAGATACGCAGTATTTT.

This clonotype was seen at least ten times. The genes are TRBV23-1 and TRBJ2-1; no reliable D call. TRBV23-1 is an ORF for which the function is uncertain. V lost 1 base and J lost 3, with 22 bases in between. This CDR3 is 19 amino acids long. CDR3 residues: CASSQLFNAWDLNYNEQFF. DNA for the CDR3: TGCGCCAGCAGTCAATTGTTTAATGCGTGGGATCTCAACTACAATGAGCAGTTCTTC.

This clonotype was found many times. This rearrangement joins TRBV5-5 to TRBJ2-3; TRBD2 is a possible D gene (6 bases). The V end lost 6 bases, the J end lost 1 base, and 18 bases lay between the germline ends. Germline CDR1 SGHKS, CDR2 YYEKEE (reference sequence). The CDR3 spans 16 residues. Here the CDR3 reads CASIRTPSEGTDTQYF. The CDR3 DNA is TGTGCCAGCATCCGAACCCCTAGCGAGGGCACAGATACGCAGTATTTT.

Many counts were recorded for this clonotype. This chain connects TRBV23-1 to TRBJ1-5; 8 bases map to TRBD1. TRBV23-1 is an open reading frame, and its role is uncertain. The CDR3 is made up of 17 amino acids. The V segment lost 6 bases and the J segment 3 bases; nucleotides outside the gene matches: 13. CDR3 sequence reads: CASSRFRDRHFNQPQHF. In DNA, the CDR3 is TGCGCCAGCAGCAGATTCCGGGACAGGCACTTCAATCAGCCCCAGCATTTT.

Ten or more counts support this clonotype. The rearrangement joins TRBV11-2 to TRBJ2-3; 11 nucleotides align to TRBD2. The germline CDR1 and CDR2 sequences are SGHAT and FQNNGV. V trimming: 5 bases; J trimming: 0 bases; junction bases outside the gene matches: 7. The CDR3 contains 17 residues. The CDR3 spells CASSQQTSGISTDTQYF. The CDR3 DNA reads TGTGCCAGCAGCCAACAGACTAGCGGGATTAGCACAGATACGCAGTATTTT.

This sequence joins TRBV19 and TRBJ2-1, with unresolved D. CDR3 size: 14 residues. Germline lookup yields CDR1 LNHDA and CDR2 SQIVND (reference sequence). The V end lost 7 bases, the J end lost 1 base, and 11 bases lay between the germline ends. The CDR3 DNA reads TGTGCCAGTATGTCTGGGGATTCCTACAATGAGCAGTTCTTC. The encoded protein is CASMSGDSYNEQFF.